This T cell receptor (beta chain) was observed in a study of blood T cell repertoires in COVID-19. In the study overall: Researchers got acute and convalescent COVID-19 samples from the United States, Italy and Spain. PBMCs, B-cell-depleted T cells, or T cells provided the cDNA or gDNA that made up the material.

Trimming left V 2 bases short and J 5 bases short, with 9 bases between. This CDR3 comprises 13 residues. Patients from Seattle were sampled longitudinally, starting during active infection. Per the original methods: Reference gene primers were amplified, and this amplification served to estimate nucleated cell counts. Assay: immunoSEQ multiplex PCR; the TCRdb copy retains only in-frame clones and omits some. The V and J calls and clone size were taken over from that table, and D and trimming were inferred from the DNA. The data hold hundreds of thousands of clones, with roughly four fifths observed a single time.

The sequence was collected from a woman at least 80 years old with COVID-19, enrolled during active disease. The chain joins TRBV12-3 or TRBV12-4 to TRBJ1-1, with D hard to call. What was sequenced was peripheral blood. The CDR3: CASSLSERTEAFF. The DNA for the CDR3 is TGTGCCAGCAGTTTAAGTGAGCGGACTGAAGCTTTCTTT.